A single sample is the source of the 5 T cell receptor beta chains below, sequenced in a study of circulating tumor DNA in untreated peripheral T-cell lymphoma. Sequencing used immunoSEQ multiplex PCR; TCRdb keeps in-frame clones, though not all of them. Of some 10,000 clones in the sample, approximately 76% were seen once. Material: tumor tissue. The receptor source for this set is a human donor with peripheral T-cell lymphoma.

This clone has only a few counts. The gene calls are TRBV11-3 and TRBJ2-2, with D possibly TRBD1 on 5 matching bases. Trimming took off 2 bases at V and 2 bases at J, with 6 bases between the two ends. This CDR3 comprises 14 residues. Germline V gives CDR1 SGHNT, CDR2 YENEEA. This CDR3 reads CASSLQGNTGELFF. CDR3 coding DNA: TGTGCCAGCAGCTTACAGGGAAACACCGGGGAGCTGTTTTTT.

Regarding this clone: A junction end diverges from the germline sequence, so it may reflect a read error. This chain uses TRBV18 with TRBJ2-7, with unresolved D. Per germline, CDR1 KGHSH and CDR2 LQKENI. CDR3 length: 14 amino acids. The CDR3 coding sequence is TGTGCCAACTCACCACCGAACGAAGTCTACGAGCAGTACTTC. Translation gives CANSPPNEVYEQYF.

This clone was detected once. Relative to the germline gene, one junction end is altered; a read error may explain this. The chain combines TRBV6-8 with TRBJ2-7; tentative D call: TRBD1 (6 bases). The CDR3 covers 14 residues. Looked up from germline, CDR1 is MNHGY and CDR2 is SAAAGT. The CDR3 DNA is TGTGCCAGCAGTGACCCCCCCCCAGGGGCGTACCCTGTCTTC. It specifies CASSDPPPGAYPVF.

The V call is TRBV6-8, the J call TRBJ2-5, with 8 bases aligning to TRBD2. Losses at the gene ends were 2 bases for V and 2 bases for J; bases not matched to a gene: 4. Germline CDR1 and CDR2: MNHGY and SAAAGT. The CDR3 has 15 amino acids. CDR3 amino acids: CASSYGLALQETQYF. The CDR3 nucleotides read TGTGCCAGCAGTTACGGACTAGCTTTACAAGAGACCCAGTACTTC.

This rearrangement joins TRBV19 to TRBJ1-5, with D maybe TRBD1 (5 bases). The CDR3 is made up of 18 amino acids. V shed 2 bases and J shed 0 bases, with 17 bases lying between them. Germline V CDR1 and CDR2: LNHDA, SQIVND (reference sequence). CDR3 in amino acids: CASSIRQGGRYSNQPQHF. In DNA, the CDR3 is TGTGCCAGTAGTATAAGGCAGGGTGGGAGGTATAGCAATCAGCCCCAGCATTTT.